Listed here are 19 T cell receptor beta chains from one sample, sequenced in a study of response to subunit inactivated influenza vaccine. TCRdb fed the RT-PCR reads into MiXCR, producing one record per CDR3 protein. Here the sample spans approximately 700,000 distinct CDR3 sequences, 15% to 18% being singletons. The input for sequencing was PBMCs from blood, taken 12 days after vaccination. These receptors originate from a man over 45 who received an inactivated influenza vaccine.

The rearrangement joins TRBV20-1 to TRBJ1-1; D unresolved. CDR3 length equals 11 residues. The V gene lost 6 bases and the J gene lost 3 bases, with 8 bases spanning the gap. CDR1 and CDR2 (germline): DFQATT, SNEGSKA (reference sequence). The CDR3 sequence is CSARVDTEAFF. Written as DNA, the CDR3 is TGCAGTGCGCGGGTGGACACTGAAGCTTTCTTT.

The table lists this clonotype with a count of one. The V call is TRBV20-1, the J call TRBJ2-1; 11 nucleotides match TRBD2. Per germline, CDR1 DFQATT and CDR2 SNEGSKA (reference sequence). There are 13 residues in the CDR3. V was clipped by 7 bases and J by 12 bases; unmatched bases: 11. The CDR3 spells CSVRDSGRARQFF. In nucleotides, the CDR3 is TGCAGTGTCCGAGATAGCGGGAGGGCCCGGCAGTTCTTC.

The CDR3 bases are TGTGCCAGCAGCCGCGGGACAGGGAGAGGATCACCCCTCCACTTT. Translating it yields CASSRGTGRGSPLHF. The V call is TRBV12-3 or TRBV12-4, the J call TRBJ1-6, with 9 bases aligning to TRBD1. J lost 10 bases, V lost 6 bases, and 10 bases had no gene match. The CDR3 runs to 15 residues.

This clonotype was seen ten or more times. The chain couples TRBV5-6 to TRBJ2-5, with D perhaps assigned TRBD1 or TRBD2 (6 bases each). CDR1 is SGHDT, CDR2 YYEEEE, per germline. This CDR3 is built from 14 residues. Trimming took off 3 bases at V and 2 bases at J, with 11 bases between the two ends. The CDR3 DNA sequence: TGTGCCAGCAGCTGGGGGGACACACAAGAGACCCAGTACTTC. It encodes CASSWGDTQETQYF.

The rearrangement joins TRBV6-5 to TRBJ2-5, with 10 bases fitting TRBD1. Trimming removed 6 bases from V and 5 bases from J; junction bases left unmatched: 18. CDR1 MNHEY and CDR2 SVGAGI come from the germline V gene. This CDR3 has 18 residues. CDR3 protein: CASSYRQGARLARETQYF. CDR3 DNA: TGTGCCAGCAGCTACAGACAGGGGGCCCGGTTGGCTCGGGAGACCCAGTACTTC.

This clonotype showed up just a few times. This chain connects TRBV7-8 to TRBJ2-7, with D possibly TRBD1 on 6 matching bases. Germline V gives CDR1 SGHVS, CDR2 FQNEAQ. The CDR3 consists of 14 residues. V lost 1 base and J lost 4, with 11 bases in between. The DNA of the CDR3 is TGTGCCAGCAGCTTAGTTATAGGGGGATACGAGCAGTACTTC. Its translation is CASSLVIGGYEQYF.

This clonotype has ten or more counts. The chain recombines TRBV20-1 with TRBJ2-1; 10 bases map to TRBD2. This CDR3 has 18 amino acids. Per germline, CDR1 DFQATT and CDR2 SNEGSKA (reference sequence). The J segment lost 0 bases and the V segment lost 0 bases, leaving 8 bases of the junction unmatched. DNA of the CDR3: TGCAGTGCTAGAGATTTAAGGGCTAGCGGGAGCTCCTACAATGAGCAGTTCTTC. It translates to CSARDLRASGSSYNEQFF.

The table lists this clonotype with a few counts. The chain links TRBV28 to TRBJ2-5; 9 positions match TRBD2. CDR3 size: 16 residues. V shed 1 base, J shed 2 bases, and the junction held 5 bases outside the gene matches. Germline values: CDR1 MDHEN, CDR2 SYDVKM. This CDR3 is CASSLFERGEQETQYF. Written as DNA, the CDR3 is TGTGCCAGCAGTTTATTCGAGCGGGGGGAACAAGAGACCCAGTACTTC.

In this sample, this clonotype turned up a few times. This chain uses TRBV28 with TRBJ2-7; D is ambiguous. The CDR3 has 15 amino acids. V gave up 8 bases and J gave up 2 bases, with 19 bases separating them. Germline lookup yields CDR1 MDHEN and CDR2 SYDVKM. In DNA form, the CDR3 reads TGTGCCAGCCGATGGGCCGCCTCACGTCCCTACGAGCAGTACTTC. Translated, it gives CASRWAASRPYEQYF.

The V call is TRBV7-9, the J call TRBJ2-7; the D is unclear. The CDR3 length is 11 residues. V lost 3 bases to trimming and J lost 4 bases, with 4 bases between them. From germline, CDR1 is SEHNR and CDR2 FQNEAQ (reference sequence). In DNA, the CDR3 is TGTGCCAGCAGCTTTCAGTACGAGCAGTACTTC. Its translation is CASSFQYEQYF.

This clonotype was found a few times. The chain has TRBV5-5 and TRBJ1-1, with 7 bases that match TRBD1. From germline, CDR1 is SGHKS and CDR2 YYEKEE (reference sequence). CDR3 length: 15 amino acids. V gave up 0 bases and J gave up 5 bases; unmatched junction bases: 7. The CDR3 nucleotides read TGTGCCAGCAGCTTGGGGGACAGCGTACCTACTGAAGCTTTCTTT. This encodes CASSLGDSVPTEAFF.

This clonotype was seen more than once but under ten times. V and J are TRBV2 and TRBJ2-3; 8 bases align to TRBD1. The CDR3 contains 17 residues. Germline lookup yields CDR1 SNHLY and CDR2 FYNNEI. V trimming: 1 base; J trimming: 4 bases; junction bases outside the gene matches: 10. CDR3 in amino acids: CASSEGSWTGNADTQYF. The CDR3 region has the DNA TGTGCCAGCAGTGAAGGGTCCTGGACAGGGAACGCAGATACGCAGTATTTT.

In this sample, this clonotype turned up a few times. The chain joins TRBV5-1 to TRBJ2-5; the D gene is possibly TRBD2 (5 bases). The germline CDR1 and CDR2 sequences are SGHRS and YFSETQ. Trimming cost V 4 bases and J 5 bases, with 15 bases left between them. The CDR3 runs 14 residues. The CDR3, as DNA: TGCGCCAGCAGCAAGGACGGGGATCGGGAGACCCAGTACTTC. Its translation is CASSKDGDRETQYF.

This clonotype showed up many times. The V and J genes are TRBV20-1 and TRBJ2-2; D not certain. Germline CDR1 is DFQATT and CDR2 is SNEGSKA (reference sequence). This CDR3 is 19 amino acids long. V was clipped by 0 bases and J by 1 base, with 21 bases between them. CDR3 DNA: TGCAGTGCTAGAGAGGCGATGGCGTTTTCTCCCCGGAACACCGGGGAGCTGTTTTTT. Its translation is CSAREAMAFSPRNTGELFF.

This clonotype was counted ten times or more. The rearrangement uses TRBV7-2 and TRBJ2-1; no clear D gene. With 6 bases removed from V and 10 bases from J, the gap between germline ends came to 13 bases. CDR1 and CDR2 from the germline V gene are SGHTA and FQGNSA. This CDR3 region has 12 residues. CDR3 residues: CASRLNAGEQFF. Here the CDR3 DNA reads TGTGCCAGCAGATTGAACGCAGGAGAGCAGTTCTTC.

In nucleotides, the CDR3 is TGCAGTGCTAGAATTCTCACGGACCCTTCCACAGATACGCAGTATTTT. Translated, it gives CSARILTDPSTDTQYF. The chain has TRBV20-1 and TRBJ2-3; D remains ambiguous. The V gene lost 2 bases and the J gene lost 2 bases, with 17 bases spanning the gap. CDR1 and CDR2 (germline): DFQATT, SNEGSKA (reference sequence). This CDR3 comprises 16 residues.

The chain couples TRBV15 to TRBJ1-4; 7 bases fit TRBD1. V was clipped by 3 bases and J by 3 bases; unmatched bases: 1. Germline CDR1 and CDR2: LNHNV and YYDKDF (reference sequence). The CDR3 covers 14 residues. CDR3 protein: CATSSRGPNEKLFF. The CDR3 DNA follows: TGTGCCACCAGCAGTAGGGGGCCTAATGAAAAACTGTTTTTT.

This chain connects TRBV12-3 or TRBV12-4 to TRBJ2-1; D assignment may be TRBD1 or TRBD2 (5 bases each). The CDR3 is made up of 15 amino acids. V lost 5 bases and J lost 4, with 15 bases in between. The CDR3 reads CASSGTDGAYNEQFF. The CDR3, as DNA: TGTGCCAGCAGTGGTACAGACGGGGCATACAATGAGCAGTTCTTC.

This clonotype was seen more than once but under ten times. The chain is built from TRBV5-1 and TRBJ2-1; 9 bases map to TRBD1. Germline V gene lookup returns CDR1 SGHRS and CDR2 YFSETQ. The CDR3 is 15 residues long. J lost 9 bases, V lost 0 bases, and 7 bases had no gene match. CDR3 DNA sequence: TGCGCCAGCAGCTTGGTAGGACAGGGGAACACTGAGCAGTTCTTC. Its protein product is CASSLVGQGNTEQFF. The full variable domain, in which reference TRBV5-1 and TRBJ2-1 provide the parts outside the CDR3, is KAGVTQTPRYLIKTRGQQVTLSCSPISGHRSVSWYQQTPGQGLQFLFEYFSETQRNKGNFPGRFSGRQFSNSRSEMNVSTLELGDSALYLCASSLVGQGNTEQFFGPGTRLTVL.